The 10 T cell receptor beta chains given below trace back to one sample, sequenced in a study of vaccination effects on CD4 cells after COVID-19. Once cultured for approximately ten days, the cells underwent separation to obtain CD4+ T cells. Two doses of either BNT162b2 or mRNA-1273 were given to each participant. Their specific antigens are unknown. The assay was immunoSEQ multiplex PCR, and TCRdb's table has in-frame clones only and misses some. The sample gives 45,000 to 55,000 clones, about three quarters of which show up once; 6.5% to 9% is in the top ten. Material: CD4+ T cells from PBMCs cultured without peptide, obtained after COVID-19 vaccination. All receptors derive from a human donor who received a COVID-19 vaccine.

The chain links TRBV6-5 to TRBJ2-7; 10 bases map to TRBD1. V was pared by 4 bases and J by 4 bases, with 7 bases of the junction left unmatched. CDR1 and CDR2 from the germline V gene are MNHEY and SVGAGI. This CDR3 region has 15 residues. The DNA for the CDR3 is TGTGCCAGCAGTTTTGCGGACAGGGGGGGTTACGAGCAGTACTTC. Its protein product is CASSFADRGGYEQYF.

CDR3 region: CAISDAQGGEKLFF. The CDR3 DNA follows: TGTGCCATCAGTGACGCCCAGGGAGGGGAAAAACTGTTTTTT. The chain recombines TRBV10-3 with TRBJ1-4; a weak D match, TRBD1 (5 bases). Germline values: CDR1 ENHRY, CDR2 SYGVKD. The CDR3 is 14 residues long. V lost 3 bases and J lost 8, with 13 bases in between.

This chain uses TRBV3-1 (or the pseudogene TRBV3-2) with TRBJ2-7; the match to TRBD1 covers 9 bases. Germline CDR1 and CDR2: LGHDT and YNNKEL (reference sequence). Unmatched junction bases numbered 6, after V lost 5 bases and J lost 1 base. This CDR3 region has 15 residues. The CDR3 is CASSNGQGSSYEQYF. The CDR3 DNA reads as TGTGCCAGCAGCAATGGACAGGGGAGTTCCTACGAGCAGTACTTC.

This clone was observed once. This chain links TRBV5-4 with TRBJ2-3; D is unclear. Looked up from germline, CDR1 is SGHNT and CDR2 is YYREEE (reference sequence). Trimming took off 0 bases at V and 3 bases at J, with 14 bases between the two ends. The CDR3 extends over 16 amino acids. DNA of the CDR3: TGTGCCAGCAGCTTGGATTTGGGTCAGACGACAGATACGCAGTATTTT. Protein product: CASSLDLGQTTDTQYF. The entire variable domain, with the rest obtained from reference TRBV5-4 and TRBJ2-3, is as follows: ETGVTQSPTHLIKTRGQQVTLRCSSQSGHNTVSWYQQALGQGPQFIFQYYREEENGRGNFPPRFSGLQFPNYSSELNVNALELDDSALYLCASSLDLGQTTDTQYFGPGTRLTVL.

V and J are TRBV18 and TRBJ2-7; 11 bases fit TRBD2. The V gene's germline CDR1 is KGHSH and CDR2 LQKENI. Trimming cost V 5 bases and J 6 bases; bases outside gene matches: 9. CDR3 size: 15 residues. This CDR3 reads CASSIVAGGLGEQYF. The CDR3 DNA is TGTGCCAGCTCAATCGTAGCGGGGGGGCTTGGCGAGCAGTACTTC.

The chain links TRBV28 to TRBJ2-7; possible D gene TRBD2, 6 bases. Trimming took 5 bases from V and 4 from J, leaving 12 bases between them. Germline V gene lookup returns CDR1 MDHEN and CDR2 SYDVKM. CDR3 length equals 13 residues. The CDR3 region is CASSPYGLYEQYF. As DNA, the CDR3 is TGTGCCAGCAGTCCCTATGGACTATACGAGCAGTACTTC.

The chain joins TRBV30 to TRBJ2-3; the D gene is possibly TRBD2 (6 bases). The V gene lost 3 bases and the J gene lost 4 bases, with 11 bases spanning the gap. There are 13 residues in the CDR3. Looked up from germline, CDR1 is GTSNPN and CDR2 is SVGIG (reference sequence). The CDR3 reads CAWSRRRADTQYF. CDR3 coding DNA: TGTGCCTGGAGCCGCCGGAGGGCAGATACGCAGTATTTT.

The gene calls are TRBV5-5 and TRBJ1-5; D is unclear. The V end was cut by 0 bases, the J end by 1 base, with 14 bases between. This CDR3 has 17 residues. The V gene's germline CDR1 is SGHKS and CDR2 YYEKEE (reference sequence). CDR3 loop: CASSLATSGSSNQPQHF. CDR3 DNA sequence: TGTGCCAGCAGCTTGGCGACGTCCGGGAGCAGCAATCAGCCCCAGCATTTT. Filled out from reference TRBV5-5 and TRBJ1-5, the complete variable domain reads DAGVTQSPTHLIKTRGQQVTLRCSPISGHKSVSWYQQVLGQGPQFIFQYYEKEERGRGNFPDRFSARQFPNYSSELNVNALLLGDSALYLCASSLATSGSSNQPQHFGDGTRLSIL.

The CDR3 DNA is TGCAGTGCTAGTGGGGACAGGAGCTATGGCTACACCTTC. The encoded protein is CSASGDRSYGYTF. The gene calls are TRBV20-1 and TRBJ1-2, with 8 bases lining up with TRBD1. This CDR3 contains 13 residues. Germline assignment: CDR1 DFQATT and CDR2 SNEGSKA (reference sequence). Unmatched junction bases numbered 4, after V lost 3 bases and J lost 4 bases.

The chain links TRBV5-1 to TRBJ1-6; tentatively, D is TRBD1 (6 bases). V gave up 2 bases and J gave up 8 bases, with 14 bases separating them. The CDR3 contains 15 residues. Germline CDR1 SGHRS, CDR2 YFSETQ. The CDR3: CASSLQGNRDSPLHF. CDR3 coding DNA: TGCGCCAGCAGCTTACAGGGAAATAGAGATTCACCCCTCCACTTT.